Listed below are T cell receptor beta chains from one sample, sequenced in a study of cytomegalovirus exposure and HLA in healthy donors. The protocol was immunoSEQ multiplex PCR, while the TCRdb copy is restricted to in-frame clones and leaves out a portion. The sample includes approximately 90,000 clones, approximately 81% of them seen just once. Sequencing was carried out using PBMCs. These receptors were taken from a man in his forties in good health and CMV-seropositive. The CDR3 runs from the conserved cysteine through the conserved F or W. The D gene is left open where the match is weak. The listing skips clone size in some rows; elsewhere it reads once, few, many or a size class.

-	-	TRBJ2-5	TRBV19	CASSNPNQETQYF	TGTGCCAGTAGTAACCCTAACCAAGAGACCCAGTACTTC
once	-	TRBJ2-3	TRBV6-5	CASSYLRGRTDTQYF	TGTGCCAGCAGTTACTTACGGGGGAGAACAGATACGCAGTATTTT
-	-	TRBJ2-4	TRBV7-8	CASSAPDKFIAKNIQYF	TGTGCCAGCAGCGCCCCGGACAAATTTATAGCCAAAAACATTCAGTACTTC
-	-	TRBJ2-3	TRBV2	CASSGNLPDTQYF	TGTGCCAGCAGTGGTAACCTACCAGATACGCAGTATTTT
-	-	TRBJ1-4	TRBV2	CASRRQATNEKLFF	TGTGCCAGCAGGCGACAGGCAACTAATGAAAAACTGTTTTTT
once	TRBD2	TRBJ2-4	TRBV28	CASSPGQASGRLAKNIQYF	TGTGCCAGCAGCCCTGGGCAGGCTAGCGGGAGACTAGCCAAAAACATTCAGTACTTC
-	TRBD2	TRBJ2-5	TRBV4-1	CASSQSIPGTSKLAGVKETQYF	TGCGCCAGCAGCCAATCTATCCCCGGGACTAGTAAACTAGCGGGAGTAAAAGAGACCCAGTACTTC
-	-	TRBJ2-5	TRBV19	CASSSQGLQETQYF	TGTGCCAGTAGTTCCCAGGGCCTCCAAGAGACCCAGTACTTC
-	TRBD1	TRBJ2-5	TRBV6-6	CASSRGQQETQYF	TGTGCCAGCAGCCGGGGACAGCAAGAGACCCAGTACTTC
-	-	TRBJ1-1	TRBV6-5	CASSKTRMNTEAFF	TGTGCCAGCAGTAAGACACGTATGAACACTGAAGCTTTCTTT
-	TRBD2	TRBJ2-5	TRBV18	CASSPPRLAGGETQYF	TGTGCCAGCTCACCACCGCGACTAGCGGGAGGGGAGACCCAGTACTTC
-	-	TRBJ2-7	TRBV7-9	CASSLQTGARPYEQYF	TGTGCCAGCAGCTTACAAACCGGTGCCAGGCCCTACGAGCAGTACTTC
-	TRBD2	TRBJ2-1	TRBV7-7	CASSVSGTSVYNEQFF	TGTGCTAGCAGCGTTTCCGGGACTAGCGTATACAATGAGCAGTTCTTC
-	TRBD1	TRBJ1-1	TRBV7-9	CATETGMNTEAFF	TGTGCCACCGAGACAGGGATGAACACTGAAGCTTTCTTT
once	-	TRBJ1-5	TRBV30	CAWSVGSFNQPQHF	TGTGCCTGGAGTGTGGGCAGCTTTAATCAGCCCCAGCATTTT
-	TRBD1	TRBJ2-7	TRBV25-1	CASSRTGREQYF	TGTGCCAGCAGTCGGACAGGGAGGGAGCAGTACTTC
-	-	TRBJ1-5	TRBV7-2	CASSATGPNQPQHF	TGTGCCAGCAGCGCGACAGGTCCCAATCAGCCCCAGCATTTT
-	-	TRBJ2-7	TRBV19	CASSIALGGLAEQYF	TGTGCCAGTAGTATAGCTTTGGGGGGTTTGGCCGAGCAGTACTTC
-	TRBD2	TRBJ2-7	TRBV6-6	CASSQAGTSVFEQYF	TGTGCCAGCAGCCAAGCAGGGACTAGCGTGTTCGAGCAGTACTTC
-	-	TRBJ2-5	TRBV2	CASSAQNLGGETQYF	TGTGCCAGCAGTGCGCAGAATCTTGGGGGGGAGACCCAGTACTTC
-	-	TRBJ1-1	TRBV6-1	CASSQTEGNTEAFF	TGTGCCAGCAGCCAAACGGAGGGGAACACTGAAGCTTTCTTT
few	TRBD2	TRBJ2-7	TRBV6-5	CASSPQGLAGSEQYF	TGTGCCAGCAGTCCCCAGGGACTAGCGGGAAGCGAGCAGTACTTC